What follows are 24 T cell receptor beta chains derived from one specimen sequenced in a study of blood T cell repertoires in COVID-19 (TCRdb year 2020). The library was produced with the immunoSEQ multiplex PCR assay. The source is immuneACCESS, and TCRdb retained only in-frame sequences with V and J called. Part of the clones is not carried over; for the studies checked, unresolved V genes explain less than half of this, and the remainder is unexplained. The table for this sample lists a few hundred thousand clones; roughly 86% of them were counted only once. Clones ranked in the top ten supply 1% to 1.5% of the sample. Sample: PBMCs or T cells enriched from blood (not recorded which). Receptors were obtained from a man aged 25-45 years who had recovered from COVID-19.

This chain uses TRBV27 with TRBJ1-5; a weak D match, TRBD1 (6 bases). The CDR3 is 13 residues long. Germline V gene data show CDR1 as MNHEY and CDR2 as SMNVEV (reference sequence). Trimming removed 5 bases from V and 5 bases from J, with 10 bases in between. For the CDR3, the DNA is TGTGCCAGCAGTCCACAGGGCGATCAGCCCCAGCATTTT. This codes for CASSPQGDQPQHF.

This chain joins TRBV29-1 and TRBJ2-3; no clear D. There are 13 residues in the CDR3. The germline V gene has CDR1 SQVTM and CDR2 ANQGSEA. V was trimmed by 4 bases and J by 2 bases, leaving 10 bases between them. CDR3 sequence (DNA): TGCAGCGTTGGGCACATCGTCACAGATACGCAGTATTTT. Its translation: CSVGHIVTDTQYF.

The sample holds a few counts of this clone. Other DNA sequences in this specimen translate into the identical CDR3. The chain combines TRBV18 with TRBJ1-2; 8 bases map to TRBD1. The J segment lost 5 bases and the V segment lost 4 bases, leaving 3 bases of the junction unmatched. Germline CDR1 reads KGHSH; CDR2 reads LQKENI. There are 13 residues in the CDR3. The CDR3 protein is CASSQGQGYGYTF. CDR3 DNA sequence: TGTGCCAGCTCACAAGGACAGGGTTATGGCTACACCTTC.

The CDR3 coding sequence is TGTGCCAGCAGCGTGGGACATTCGAACACCGGGGAGCTGTTTTTT. Protein product: CASSVGHSNTGELFF. The chain couples TRBV9 to TRBJ2-2, with D possibly TRBD1 on 6 matching bases. Trimming stripped 2 bases from V and 0 bases from J, with 8 bases between. The germline CDR1 and CDR2 sequences are SGDLS and YYNGEE. The CDR3 has 15 amino acids.

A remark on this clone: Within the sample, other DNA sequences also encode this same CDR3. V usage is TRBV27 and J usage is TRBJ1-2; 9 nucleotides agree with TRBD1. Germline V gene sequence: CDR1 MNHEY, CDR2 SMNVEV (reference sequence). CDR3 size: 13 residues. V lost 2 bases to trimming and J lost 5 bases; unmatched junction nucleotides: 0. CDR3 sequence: CASSLGTGYGYTF. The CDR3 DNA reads TGTGCCAGCAGTTTAGGGACAGGGTATGGCTACACCTTC.

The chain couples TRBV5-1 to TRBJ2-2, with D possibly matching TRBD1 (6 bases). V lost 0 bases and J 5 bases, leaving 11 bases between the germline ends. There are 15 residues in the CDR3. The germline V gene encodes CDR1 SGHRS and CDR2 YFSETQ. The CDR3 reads CASSLADSATGELFF. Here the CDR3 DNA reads TGCGCCAGCAGCTTGGCGGACAGTGCAACCGGGGAGCTGTTTTTT.

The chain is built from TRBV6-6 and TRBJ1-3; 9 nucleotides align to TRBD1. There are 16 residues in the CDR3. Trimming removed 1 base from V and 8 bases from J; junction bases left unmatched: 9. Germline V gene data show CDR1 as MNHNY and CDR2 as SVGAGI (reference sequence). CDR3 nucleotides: TGTGCCAGCAGTTACTTAATCCGGGACAGGGAATACACCATATATTTT. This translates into CASSYLIRDREYTIYF.

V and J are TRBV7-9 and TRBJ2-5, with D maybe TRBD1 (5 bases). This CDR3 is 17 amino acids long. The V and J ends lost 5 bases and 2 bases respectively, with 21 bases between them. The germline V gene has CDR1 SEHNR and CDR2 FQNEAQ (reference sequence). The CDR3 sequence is CASSLKRSGITQETQYF. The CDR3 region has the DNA TGTGCCAGCAGCCTAAAAAGATCAGGGATTACACAAGAGACCCAGTACTTC.

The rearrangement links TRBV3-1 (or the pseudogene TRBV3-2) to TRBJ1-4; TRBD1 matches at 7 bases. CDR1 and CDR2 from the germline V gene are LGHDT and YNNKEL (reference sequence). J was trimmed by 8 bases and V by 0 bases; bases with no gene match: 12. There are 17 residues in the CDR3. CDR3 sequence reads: CASSQDNTGDIREKLFF. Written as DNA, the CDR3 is TGTGCCAGCAGCCAAGATAATACAGGGGATATAAGAGAAAAACTGTTTTTT.

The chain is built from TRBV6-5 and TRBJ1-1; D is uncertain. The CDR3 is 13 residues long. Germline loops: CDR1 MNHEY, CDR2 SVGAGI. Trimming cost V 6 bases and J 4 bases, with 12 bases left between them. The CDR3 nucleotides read TGTGCCAGCAGCGCACCGGGGAGCACTGAAGCTTTCTTT. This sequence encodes CASSAPGSTEAFF.

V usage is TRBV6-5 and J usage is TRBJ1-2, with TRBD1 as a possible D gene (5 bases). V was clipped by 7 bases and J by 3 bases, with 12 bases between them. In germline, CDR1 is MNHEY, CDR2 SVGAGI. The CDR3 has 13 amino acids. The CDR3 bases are TGTGCCAGCACCCTGGGCAGGGACTATGGCTACACCTTC. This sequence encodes CASTLGRDYGYTF.

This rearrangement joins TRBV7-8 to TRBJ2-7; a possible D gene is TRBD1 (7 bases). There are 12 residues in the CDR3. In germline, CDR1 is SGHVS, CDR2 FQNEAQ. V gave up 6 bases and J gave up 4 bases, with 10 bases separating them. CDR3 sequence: CASSQGGYEQYF. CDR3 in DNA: TGTGCCAGCAGTCAGGGGGGTTACGAGCAGTACTTC.

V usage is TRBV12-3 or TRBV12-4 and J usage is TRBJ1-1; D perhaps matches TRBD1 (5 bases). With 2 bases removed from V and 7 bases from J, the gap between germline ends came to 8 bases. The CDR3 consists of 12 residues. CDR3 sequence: CASSLSGLEAFF. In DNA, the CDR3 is TGTGCCAGCAGTTTATCAGGGCTTGAAGCTTTCTTT.

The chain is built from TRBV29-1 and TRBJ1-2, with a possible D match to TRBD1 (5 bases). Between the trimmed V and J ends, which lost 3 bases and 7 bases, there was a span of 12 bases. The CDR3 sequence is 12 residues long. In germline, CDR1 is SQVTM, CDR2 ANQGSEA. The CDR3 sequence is CSVDDRLTGYTF. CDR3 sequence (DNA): TGCAGCGTTGATGACAGACTTACTGGCTACACCTTC.

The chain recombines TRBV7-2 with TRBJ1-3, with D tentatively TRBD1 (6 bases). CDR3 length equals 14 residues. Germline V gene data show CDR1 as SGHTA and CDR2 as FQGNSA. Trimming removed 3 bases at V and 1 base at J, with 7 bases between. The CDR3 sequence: CASSLGTSGNTIYF. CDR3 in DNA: TGTGCCAGCAGCTTGGGGACATCTGGAAACACCATATATTTT. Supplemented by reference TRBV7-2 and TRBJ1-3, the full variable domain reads GAGVSQSPSNKVTEKGKDVELRCDPISGHTALYWYRQSLGQGLEFLIYFQGNSAPDKSGLPSDRFSAERTGGSVSTLTIQRTQQEDSAVYLCASSLGTSGNTIYFGEGSWLTVV.

The CDR3 region is CSVESRPAGLGGYTF. The CDR3 DNA reads as TGCAGCGTTGAATCAAGACCGGCAGGGTTGGGTGGCTACACCTTC. The chain uses TRBV29-1 and TRBJ1-2; the D gene is possibly TRBD1 (5 bases). The ends were cut back, 2 bases at V and 7 bases at J, with 20 bases in the middle. Germline V gene lookup returns CDR1 SQVTM and CDR2 ANQGSEA. The length of the CDR3 is 15 residues.

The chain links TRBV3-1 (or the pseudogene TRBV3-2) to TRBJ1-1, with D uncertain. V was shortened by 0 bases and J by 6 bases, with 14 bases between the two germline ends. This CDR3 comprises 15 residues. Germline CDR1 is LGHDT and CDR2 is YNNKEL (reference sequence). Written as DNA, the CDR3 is TGTGCCAGCAGCCAAGACTTGAGTCTCAACCCTGAAGCTTTCTTT. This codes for CASSQDLSLNPEAFF.

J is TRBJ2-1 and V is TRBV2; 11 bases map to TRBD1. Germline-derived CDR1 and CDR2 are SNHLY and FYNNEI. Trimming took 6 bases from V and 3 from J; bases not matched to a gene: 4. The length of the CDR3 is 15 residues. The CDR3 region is CASRVDRGHYNEQFF. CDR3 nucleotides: TGTGCCAGCAGAGTGGACAGGGGGCACTACAATGAGCAGTTCTTC.

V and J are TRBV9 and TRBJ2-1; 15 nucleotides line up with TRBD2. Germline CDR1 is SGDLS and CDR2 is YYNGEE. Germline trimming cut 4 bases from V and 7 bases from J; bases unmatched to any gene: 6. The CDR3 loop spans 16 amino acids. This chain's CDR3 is CASSLGTSGGFNEQFF. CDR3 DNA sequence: TGTGCCAGCAGCTTAGGGACTAGCGGGGGGTTTAATGAGCAGTTCTTC.

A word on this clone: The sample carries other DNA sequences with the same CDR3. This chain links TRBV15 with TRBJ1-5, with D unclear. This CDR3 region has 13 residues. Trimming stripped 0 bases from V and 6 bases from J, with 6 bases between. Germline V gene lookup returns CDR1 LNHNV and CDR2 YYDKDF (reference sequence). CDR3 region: CATSRDRGQPQHF. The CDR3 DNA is TGTGCCACCAGCAGAGATAGAGGTCAGCCCCAGCATTTT.

The CDR3 reads CASSPGQGANEQFF. In DNA form, the CDR3 reads TGCGCCAGCAGCCCGGGACAGGGGGCCAATGAGCAGTTCTTC. This rearrangement joins TRBV5-1 to TRBJ2-1; 12 bases match TRBD1. This CDR3 region has 14 residues. Germline V gives CDR1 SGHRS, CDR2 YFSETQ. The V and J ends lost 4 bases and 6 bases, in that order; junction bases with no gene match: 2.

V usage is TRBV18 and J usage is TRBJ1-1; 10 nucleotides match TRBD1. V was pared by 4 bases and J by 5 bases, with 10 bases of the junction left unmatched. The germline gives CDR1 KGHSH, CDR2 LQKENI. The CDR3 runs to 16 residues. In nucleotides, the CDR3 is TGTGCCAGCTCACGGGACAGGGGTTCGATTGGGACTGAAGCTTTCTTT. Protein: CASSRDRGSIGTEAFF.

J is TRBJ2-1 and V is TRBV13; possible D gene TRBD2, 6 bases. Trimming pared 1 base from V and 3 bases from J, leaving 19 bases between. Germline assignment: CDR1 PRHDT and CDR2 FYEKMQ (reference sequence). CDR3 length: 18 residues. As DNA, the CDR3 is TGTGCCAGCAGCTTAGCTTTCCTCAGTCGCGGGGTCTACAATGAGCAGTTCTTC. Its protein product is CASSLAFLSRGVYNEQFF.

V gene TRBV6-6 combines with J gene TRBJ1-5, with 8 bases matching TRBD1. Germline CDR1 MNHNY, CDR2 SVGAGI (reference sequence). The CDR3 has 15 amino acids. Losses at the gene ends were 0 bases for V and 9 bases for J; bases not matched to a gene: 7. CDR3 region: CASSYSPDRVGPQHF. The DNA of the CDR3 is TGTGCCAGCAGTTACTCACCGGACAGGGTGGGGCCCCAGCATTTT.